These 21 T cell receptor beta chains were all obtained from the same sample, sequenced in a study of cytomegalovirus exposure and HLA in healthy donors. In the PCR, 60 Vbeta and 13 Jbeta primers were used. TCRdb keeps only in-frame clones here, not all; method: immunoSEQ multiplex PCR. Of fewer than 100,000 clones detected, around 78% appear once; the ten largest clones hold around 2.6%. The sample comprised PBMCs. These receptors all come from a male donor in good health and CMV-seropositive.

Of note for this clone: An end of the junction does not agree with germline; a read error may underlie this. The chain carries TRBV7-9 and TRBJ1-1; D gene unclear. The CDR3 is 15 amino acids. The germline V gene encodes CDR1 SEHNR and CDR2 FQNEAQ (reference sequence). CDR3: CSSSLLVSMNTEAFF. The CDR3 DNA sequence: TGTTCCAGCAGCTTACTCGTCTCTATGAACACTGAAGCTTTCTTT.

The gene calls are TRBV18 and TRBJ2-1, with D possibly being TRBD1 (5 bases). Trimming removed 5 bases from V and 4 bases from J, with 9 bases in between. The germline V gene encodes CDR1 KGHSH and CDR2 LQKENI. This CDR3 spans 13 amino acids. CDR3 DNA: TGTGCCAGCTCAACGACAGAATACAATGAGCAGTTCTTC. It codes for CASSTTEYNEQFF.

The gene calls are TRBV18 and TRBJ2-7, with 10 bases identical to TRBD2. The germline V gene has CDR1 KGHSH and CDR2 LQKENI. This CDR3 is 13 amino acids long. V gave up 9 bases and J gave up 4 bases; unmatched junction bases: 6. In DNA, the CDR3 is TGTGCCAGTACGACTAGCGGGCTTTACGAGCAGTACTTC. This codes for CASTTSGLYEQYF.

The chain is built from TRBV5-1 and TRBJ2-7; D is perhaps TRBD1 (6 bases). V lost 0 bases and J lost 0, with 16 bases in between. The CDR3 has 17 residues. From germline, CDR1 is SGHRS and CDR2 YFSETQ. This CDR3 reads CASSLAPGTTVSYEQYF. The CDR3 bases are TGCGCCAGCAGCTTGGCCCCCGGGACAACCGTCTCCTACGAGCAGTACTTC. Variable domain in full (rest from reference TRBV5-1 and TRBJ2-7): KAGVTQTPRYLIKTRGQQVTLSCSPISGHRSVSWYQQTPGQGLQFLFEYFSETQRNKGNFPGRFSGRQFSNSRSEMNVSTLELGDSALYLCASSLAPGTTVSYEQYFGPGTRLTVT.

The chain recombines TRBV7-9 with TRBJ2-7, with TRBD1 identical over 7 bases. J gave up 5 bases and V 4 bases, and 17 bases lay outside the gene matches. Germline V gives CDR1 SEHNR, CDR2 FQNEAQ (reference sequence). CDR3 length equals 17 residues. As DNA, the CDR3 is TGTGCCAGCAGCTCAGACAGGGTTTTTCTCGGTGGCCACGAGCAGTACTTC. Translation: CASSSDRVFLGGHEQYF.

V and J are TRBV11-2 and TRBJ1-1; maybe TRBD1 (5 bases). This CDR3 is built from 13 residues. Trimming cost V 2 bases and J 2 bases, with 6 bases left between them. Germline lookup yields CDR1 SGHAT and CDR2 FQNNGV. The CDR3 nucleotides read TGTGCCAGCAGCTTAAGGGGCAACACTGAAGCTTTCTTT. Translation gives CASSLRGNTEAFF.

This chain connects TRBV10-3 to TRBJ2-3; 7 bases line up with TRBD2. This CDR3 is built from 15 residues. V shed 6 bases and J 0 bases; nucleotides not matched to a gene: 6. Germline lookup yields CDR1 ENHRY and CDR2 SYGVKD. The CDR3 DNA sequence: TGTGCCATCAGGACCGGGACTACTAGCACAGATACGCAGTATTTT. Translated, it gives CAIRTGTTSTDTQYF.

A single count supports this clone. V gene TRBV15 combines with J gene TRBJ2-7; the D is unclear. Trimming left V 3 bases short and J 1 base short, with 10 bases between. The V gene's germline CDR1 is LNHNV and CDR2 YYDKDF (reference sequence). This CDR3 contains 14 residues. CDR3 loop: CATSSPGYSYEQYF. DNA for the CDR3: TGTGCCACCAGCAGCCCCGGGTATTCCTACGAGCAGTACTTC.

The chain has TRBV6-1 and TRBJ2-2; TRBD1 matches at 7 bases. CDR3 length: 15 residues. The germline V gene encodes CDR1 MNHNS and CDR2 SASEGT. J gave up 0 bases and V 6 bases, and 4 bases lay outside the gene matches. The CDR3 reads CASRDRTANTGELFF. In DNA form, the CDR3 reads TGTGCCAGCAGGGACAGGACCGCGAACACCGGGGAGCTGTTTTTT.

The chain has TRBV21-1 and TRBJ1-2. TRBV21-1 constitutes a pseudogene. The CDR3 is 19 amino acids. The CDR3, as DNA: TGTGCCAGCAGCAACTGGGGTGCCACGGCCAGGGAGGATCGGTATGGCTACACCTTC. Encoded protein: CASSNWGATAREDRYGYTF.

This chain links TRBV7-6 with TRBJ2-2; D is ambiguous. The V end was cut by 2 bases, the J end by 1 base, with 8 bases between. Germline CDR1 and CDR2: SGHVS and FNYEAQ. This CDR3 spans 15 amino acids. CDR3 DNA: TGTGCCAGCAGCTTATATCTAGGGAACACCGGGGAGCTGTTTTTT. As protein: CASSLYLGNTGELFF.

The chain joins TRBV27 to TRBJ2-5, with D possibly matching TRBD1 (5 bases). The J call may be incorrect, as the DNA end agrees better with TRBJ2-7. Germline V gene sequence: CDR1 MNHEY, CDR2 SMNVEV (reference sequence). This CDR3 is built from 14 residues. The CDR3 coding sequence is TGTGCCAGCAGTTTCGGACCTCCAGGGTCCGAGCAGTACTTC. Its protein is CASSFGPPGSEQYF.

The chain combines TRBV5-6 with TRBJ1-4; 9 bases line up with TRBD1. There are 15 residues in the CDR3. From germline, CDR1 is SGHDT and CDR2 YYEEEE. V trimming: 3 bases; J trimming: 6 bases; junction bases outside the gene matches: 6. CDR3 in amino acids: CASSYLTGGHEKLFF. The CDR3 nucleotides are TGTGCCAGCAGCTATTTGACAGGGGGGCATGAAAAACTGTTTTTT.

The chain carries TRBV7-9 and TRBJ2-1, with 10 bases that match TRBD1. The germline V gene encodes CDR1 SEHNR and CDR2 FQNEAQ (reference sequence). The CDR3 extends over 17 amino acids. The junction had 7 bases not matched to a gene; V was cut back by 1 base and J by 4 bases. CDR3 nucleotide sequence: TGTGCCAGCAGCTTAGGGACAGGGGGAAATTCTTACAATGAGCAGTTCTTC. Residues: CASSLGTGGNSYNEQFF.

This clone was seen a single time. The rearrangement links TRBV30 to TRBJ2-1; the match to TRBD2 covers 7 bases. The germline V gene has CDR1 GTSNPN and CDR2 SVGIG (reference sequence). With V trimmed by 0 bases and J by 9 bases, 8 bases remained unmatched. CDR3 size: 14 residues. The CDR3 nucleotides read TGTGCCTGGAGTGTCTTGGCGGGGAGGGGTGAGCAGTTCTTC. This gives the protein CAWSVLAGRGEQFF.

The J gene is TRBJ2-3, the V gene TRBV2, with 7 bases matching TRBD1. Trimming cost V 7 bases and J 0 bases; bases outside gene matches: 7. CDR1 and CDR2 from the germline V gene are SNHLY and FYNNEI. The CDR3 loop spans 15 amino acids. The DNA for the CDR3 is TGTGCCAGCACCCGAGACAGGGCTAGCACAGATACGCAGTATTTT. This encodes CASTRDRASTDTQYF.

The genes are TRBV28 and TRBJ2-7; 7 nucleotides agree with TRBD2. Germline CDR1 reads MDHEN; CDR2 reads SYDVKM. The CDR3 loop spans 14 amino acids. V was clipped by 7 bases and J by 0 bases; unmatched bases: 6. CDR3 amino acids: CASTLGGSSYEQYF. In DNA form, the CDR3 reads TGTGCCAGCACCTTGGGGGGGTCCTCCTACGAGCAGTACTTC.

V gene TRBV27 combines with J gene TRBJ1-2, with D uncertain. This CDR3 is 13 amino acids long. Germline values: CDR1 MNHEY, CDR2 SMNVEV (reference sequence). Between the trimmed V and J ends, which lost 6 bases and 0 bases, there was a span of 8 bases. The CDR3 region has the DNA TGTGCCAGCAGGGTAGGAGCTAACTATGGCTACACCTTC. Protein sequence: CASRVGANYGYTF.

CDR3 nucleotide sequence: TGCGCCAGCAGCCCGACAGGGTGGGATCAGCCCCAGCATTTT. Amino acid sequence: CASSPTGWDQPQHF. The J gene is TRBJ1-5, the V gene TRBV5-1, with 7 bases lining up with TRBD1. J was trimmed by 5 bases and V by 4 bases; bases with no gene match: 6. This CDR3 spans 14 amino acids. The germline V gene encodes CDR1 SGHRS and CDR2 YFSETQ.

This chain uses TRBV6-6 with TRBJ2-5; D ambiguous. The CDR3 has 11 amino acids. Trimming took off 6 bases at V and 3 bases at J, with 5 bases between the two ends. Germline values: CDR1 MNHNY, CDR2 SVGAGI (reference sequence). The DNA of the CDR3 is TGTGCCAGCAGCCCTAAAGAGACCCAGTACTTC. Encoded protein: CASSPKETQYF.

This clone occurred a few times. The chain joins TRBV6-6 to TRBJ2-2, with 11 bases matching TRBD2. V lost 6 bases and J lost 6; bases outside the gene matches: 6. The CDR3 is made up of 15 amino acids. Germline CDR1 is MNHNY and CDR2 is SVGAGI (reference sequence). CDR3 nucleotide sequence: TGTGCCAGCAGGACTAGCGGGACCCTTTCCGGGGAGCTGTTTTTT. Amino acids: CASRTSGTLSGELFF.